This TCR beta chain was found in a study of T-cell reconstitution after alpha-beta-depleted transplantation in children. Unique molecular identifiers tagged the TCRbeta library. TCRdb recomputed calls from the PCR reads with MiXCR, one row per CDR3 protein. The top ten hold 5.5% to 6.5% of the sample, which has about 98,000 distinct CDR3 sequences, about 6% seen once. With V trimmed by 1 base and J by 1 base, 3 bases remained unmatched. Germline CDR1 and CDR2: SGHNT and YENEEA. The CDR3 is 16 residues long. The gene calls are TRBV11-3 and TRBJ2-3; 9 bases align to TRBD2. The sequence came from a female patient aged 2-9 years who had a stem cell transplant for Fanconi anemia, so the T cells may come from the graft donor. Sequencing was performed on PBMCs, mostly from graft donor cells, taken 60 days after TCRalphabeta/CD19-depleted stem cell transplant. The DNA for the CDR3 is TGTGCCAGCAGCTTAGTGGGCGGGGGGGGCACAGATACGCAGTATTTT. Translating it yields CASSLVGGGGTDTQYF.